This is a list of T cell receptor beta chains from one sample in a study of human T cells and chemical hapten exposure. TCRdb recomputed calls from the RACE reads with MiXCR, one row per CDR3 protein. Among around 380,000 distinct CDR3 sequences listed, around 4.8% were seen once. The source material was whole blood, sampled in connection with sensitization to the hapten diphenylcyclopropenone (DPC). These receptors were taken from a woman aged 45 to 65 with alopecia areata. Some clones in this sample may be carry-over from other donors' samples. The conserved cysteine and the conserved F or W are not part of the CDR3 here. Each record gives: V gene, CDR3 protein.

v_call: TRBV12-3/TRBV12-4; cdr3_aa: ASSGGLPNYGYT
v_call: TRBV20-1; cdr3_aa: SAPTENPLNYGYT
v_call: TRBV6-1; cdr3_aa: ASSEAGLTGELF
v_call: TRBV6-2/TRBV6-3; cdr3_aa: ASSYLRRQGGTEAF
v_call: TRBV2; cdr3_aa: ASREGQSNEKLF
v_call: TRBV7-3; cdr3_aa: ASSGGPSGGLSTDTQY
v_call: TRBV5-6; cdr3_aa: ASSRWTGILLTEAF
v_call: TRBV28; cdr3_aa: ASSLLGTSGDYEQY
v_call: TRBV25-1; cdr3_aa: ASSAPWGQGKESNYGYT
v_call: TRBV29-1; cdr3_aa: SEGQGMSNEQF
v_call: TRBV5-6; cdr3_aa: ASSLAVAGNEKLF